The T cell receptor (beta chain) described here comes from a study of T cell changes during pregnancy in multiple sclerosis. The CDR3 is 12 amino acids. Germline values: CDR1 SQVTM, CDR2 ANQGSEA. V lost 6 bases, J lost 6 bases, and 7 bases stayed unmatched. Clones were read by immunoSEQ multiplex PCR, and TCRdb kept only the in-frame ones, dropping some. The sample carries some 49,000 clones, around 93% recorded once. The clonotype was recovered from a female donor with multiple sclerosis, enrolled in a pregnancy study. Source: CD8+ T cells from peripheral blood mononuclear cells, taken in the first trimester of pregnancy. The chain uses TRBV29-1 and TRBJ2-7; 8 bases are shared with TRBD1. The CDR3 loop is CSVLDRGREQYF. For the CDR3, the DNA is TGCAGCGTACTAGACAGGGGACGCGAGCAGTACTTC.